These 10 T cell receptor beta chains were sequenced from one sample in a study of regulatory T cells in long-lasting Graves disease. Sequencing libraries for TCR beta were prepared with iRepertoire HTBI primers and Arm-PCR of CDR3 regions. TCRdb reprocessed the multiplex PCR reads with MiXCR, giving one entry per CDR3 protein. The sample contains about 440,000 distinct CDR3 sequences, roughly 17% of which appear only once. Regarding time point: newly diagnosed GD, antithyroid drugs for less than 3 months. From RNA extracted from PBMCs, the TCR library was made. The same data also went into a second study, on T cells in Graves' hyperthyroidism and ophthalmopathy.

The sequencing here drew on peripheral blood mononuclear cells (PBMCs), taken at new diagnosis, from a patient treated with antithyroid drugs. The receptors were gathered from a woman aged 18-29 years with Graves disease.

This clonotype was observed many times. This chain uses TRBV2 with TRBJ1-2; TRBD1 is a possible D gene (6 bases). The CDR3 runs 12 residues. With 4 bases removed from V and 3 bases from J, the gap between germline ends came to 6 bases. Looked up from germline, CDR1 is SNHLY and CDR2 is FYNNEI. Here the CDR3 reads CASSGQDYGYTF. The DNA for the CDR3 is TGTGCCAGCAGTGGACAGGACTATGGCTACACCTTC.

This clonotype was detected ten times or more. The rearrangement joins TRBV20-1 to TRBJ2-1, with 7 bases matching TRBD2. The V and J ends lost 5 bases and 6 bases, in that order; junction bases with no gene match: 4. The CDR3 has 12 residues. Germline CDR1 reads DFQATT; CDR2 reads SNEGSKA (reference sequence). CDR3 nucleotide sequence: TGCAGTGCTGGAGCGGGGTTCAATGAGCAGTTCTTC. This codes for CSAGAGFNEQFF.

This clonotype was seen only a few times. This chain links TRBV11-3 with TRBJ1-6; TRBD1 might be the D (6 bases). The germline CDR1 and CDR2 sequences are SGHNT and YENEEA. There are 16 residues in the CDR3. Trimming removed 4 bases at V and 2 bases at J, with 12 bases between. This CDR3 is CASSYAQGTYNSPLHF. CDR3 nucleotide sequence: TGTGCCAGCAGCTACGCACAGGGCACCTATAATTCACCCCTCCACTTT.

The genes are TRBV6-1 and TRBJ1-4; 12 bases align to TRBD1. CDR1 is MNHNS and CDR2 is SASEGT in the germline V gene. The CDR3 totals 14 residues. The trim removed 7 bases at V and 8 bases at J, leaving 5 bases unmatched. The CDR3 is CASKYGTGGEKLFF. The DNA for the CDR3 is TGTGCCAGCAAATACGGGACAGGGGGCGAAAAACTGTTTTTT.

This clonotype appeared a few times. The rearrangement joins TRBV6-1 to TRBJ1-4; D is perhaps TRBD1 (6 bases). CDR1 is MNHNS, CDR2 SASEGT, per germline. The V and J ends lost 4 bases and 2 bases respectively, with 11 bases between them. The length of the CDR3 is 15 residues. DNA of the CDR3: TGTGCCAGCAGTGCCTCCAGGGGCACTAATGAAAAACTGTTTTTT. This translates into CASSASRGTNEKLFF.

This clonotype has ten or more counts. The chain links TRBV11-1 to TRBJ2-7; tentative D call: TRBD1 (6 bases). Germline CDR1 SGHAT, CDR2 FQDESV (reference sequence). The V gene lost 6 bases and the J gene lost 3 bases, with 18 bases spanning the gap. The CDR3 has 15 amino acids. The CDR3 region is CASSYPGHTYYEQYF. CDR3 nucleotide sequence: TGTGCCAGCAGTTATCCGGGACACACCTACTACGAGCAGTACTTC. The whole variable domain, filled in from reference TRBV11-1 and TRBJ2-7, reads EAEVAQSPRYKITEKSQAVAFWCDPISGHATLYWYRQILGQGPELLVQFQDESVVDDSQLPKDRFSAERLKGVDSTLKIQPAELGDSAMYLCASSYPGHTYYEQYFGPGTRLTVT.

The sample holds many counts of this clonotype. This chain connects TRBV12-3 or TRBV12-4 to TRBJ2-7; 8 nucleotides agree with TRBD2. The CDR3 is made up of 14 amino acids. V lost 5 bases and J lost 2; bases outside the gene matches: 5. The chain's CDR3 is CASSKTSVPYEQYF. As DNA, the CDR3 is TGTGCCAGCAGTAAGACTAGCGTCCCCTACGAGCAGTACTTC.

This clonotype was found many times. V gene TRBV3-1 combines with J gene TRBJ1-3; 7 nucleotides line up with TRBD1. J gave up 3 bases and V 4 bases, and 6 bases lay outside the gene matches. This CDR3 region has 15 residues. From germline, CDR1 is LGHDT and CDR2 YNNKEL (reference sequence). The CDR3 bases are TGTGCCAGCAGCCCCAAGGACAGGCTTGGAAACACCATATATTTT. Amino acid sequence: CASSPKDRLGNTIYF.

The V call is TRBV7-9, the J call TRBJ2-7, with 8 bases identical to TRBD1. The CDR3 is made up of 17 amino acids. With 3 bases clipped from V and 4 bases from J, the junction kept 14 bases outside the gene matches. CDR1 is SEHNR and CDR2 is FQNEAQ in the germline V gene (reference sequence). CDR3 amino acids: CASSFTLGRGQDYEQYF. CDR3 DNA: TGTGCCAGCAGCTTCACCTTAGGGCGGGGACAGGATTACGAGCAGTACTTC.

The rearrangement joins TRBV19 to TRBJ1-5; D might be TRBD1 (6 bases). V was clipped by 4 bases and J by 1 base, with 17 bases between them. The germline V gene has CDR1 LNHDA and CDR2 SQIVND (reference sequence). This CDR3 has 17 amino acids. Here the CDR3 reads CASSSPPGGLSNQPQHF. CDR3 sequence (DNA): TGTGCCAGTAGTAGCCCCCCCGGGGGCTTAAGCAATCAGCCCCAGCATTTT.